The clone carrying this T cell receptor beta chain was counted a few times. The data originate from a study of regulatory T cells in long-lasting Graves disease. The CDR3 runs 15 residues. V lost 0 bases to trimming and J lost 6 bases, with 14 bases between them. Per the germline V gene, CDR1 is MGHRA and CDR2 is YSYEKL. Construction of the TCR beta libraries employed iRepertoire HTBI primers in conjunction with Arm-PCR of CDR3 regions. TCRdb re-called the multiplex PCR reads with MiXCR, one entry per CDR3 protein. The repertoire holds 650,000 to 700,000 distinct CDR3 sequences, with 25% to 30% as singletons. Time point here: persistent/refractory GD, antithyroid drugs over 5 years with positive TRAb. Extracted RNA from PBMCs served as the source of the TCR library.

This sequence joins TRBV4-1 and TRBJ1-1; tentative D call: TRBD1 (5 bases). This specimen consisted of peripheral blood mononuclear cells (PBMCs), obtained when the disease was refractory, from a patient treated with antithyroid drugs. The origin of this receptor is a female donor with Graves disease. CDR3 sequence (DNA): TGCGCCAGCAGCCAAGATCGGGACCGGGCCCCTGAAGCTTTCTTT. Translation gives CASSQDRDRAPEAFF.